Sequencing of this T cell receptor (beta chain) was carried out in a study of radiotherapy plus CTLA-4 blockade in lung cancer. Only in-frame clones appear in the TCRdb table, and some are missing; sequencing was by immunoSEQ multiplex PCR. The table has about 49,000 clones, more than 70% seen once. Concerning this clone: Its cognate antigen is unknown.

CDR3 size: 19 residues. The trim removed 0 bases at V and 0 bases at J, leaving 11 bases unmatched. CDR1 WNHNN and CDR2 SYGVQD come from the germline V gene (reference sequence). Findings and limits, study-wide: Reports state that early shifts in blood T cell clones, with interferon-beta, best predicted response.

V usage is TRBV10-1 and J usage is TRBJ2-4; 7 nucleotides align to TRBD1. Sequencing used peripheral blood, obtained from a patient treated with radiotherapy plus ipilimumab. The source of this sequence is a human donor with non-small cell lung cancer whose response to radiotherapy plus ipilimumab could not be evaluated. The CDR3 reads CASSESRTGAYLAKNIQYF. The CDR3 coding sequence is TGCGCCAGCAGTGAGTCTCGGACAGGAGCCTACTTAGCCAAAAACATTCAGTACTTC.